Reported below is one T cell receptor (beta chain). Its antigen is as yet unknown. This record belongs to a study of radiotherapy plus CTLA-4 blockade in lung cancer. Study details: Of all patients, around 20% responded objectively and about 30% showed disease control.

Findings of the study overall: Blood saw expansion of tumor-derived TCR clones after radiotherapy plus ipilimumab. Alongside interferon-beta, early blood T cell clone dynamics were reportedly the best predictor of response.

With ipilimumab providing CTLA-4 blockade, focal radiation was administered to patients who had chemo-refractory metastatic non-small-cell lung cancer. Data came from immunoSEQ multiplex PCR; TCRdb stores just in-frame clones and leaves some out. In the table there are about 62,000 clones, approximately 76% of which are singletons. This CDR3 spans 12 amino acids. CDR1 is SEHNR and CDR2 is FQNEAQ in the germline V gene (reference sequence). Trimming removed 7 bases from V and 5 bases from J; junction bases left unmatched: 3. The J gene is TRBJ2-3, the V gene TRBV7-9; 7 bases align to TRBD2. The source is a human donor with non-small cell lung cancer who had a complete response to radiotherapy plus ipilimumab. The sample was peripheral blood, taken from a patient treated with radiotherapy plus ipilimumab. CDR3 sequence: CASTPGGDTQYF. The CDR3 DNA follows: TGTGCCAGCACCCCGGGGGGAGATACGCAGTATTTT.